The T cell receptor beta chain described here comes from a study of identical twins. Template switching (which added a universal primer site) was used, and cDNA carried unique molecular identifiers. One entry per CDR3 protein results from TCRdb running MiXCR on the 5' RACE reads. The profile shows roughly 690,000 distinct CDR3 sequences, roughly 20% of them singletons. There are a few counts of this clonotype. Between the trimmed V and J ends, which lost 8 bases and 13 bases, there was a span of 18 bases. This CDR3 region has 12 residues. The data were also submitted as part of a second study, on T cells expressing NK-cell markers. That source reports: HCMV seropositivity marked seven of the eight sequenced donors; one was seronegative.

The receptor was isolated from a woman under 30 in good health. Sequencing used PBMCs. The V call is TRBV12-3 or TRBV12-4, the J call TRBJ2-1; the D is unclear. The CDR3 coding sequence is TGTGCCAGCGGGCCTGGCCCCCACGACCAGTTCTTC. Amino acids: CASGPGPHDQFF.